Below, 30 T cell receptor beta chains from the same sample are listed, as sequenced in a study of memory CD4+ T cells and cytomegalovirus serostatus. Single viable CD3+CD4+CD8-CD45RO+ cells were sorted as the memory CD4+ T cells. The repertoire was sequenced with immunoSEQ multiplex PCR; TCRdb's copy has only in-frame clones and lacks some. Of around 45,000 clones in the sample, under 85% were seen once. Input material: memory CD4+ T cells from blood. These receptors were collected from an adult in good health and CMV-seronegative.

This clone was detected only once. The J gene is TRBJ1-2, the V gene TRBV18, with D unresolved. Between the trimmed V and J ends, which lost 2 bases and 2 bases, there was a span of 6 bases. The CDR3 is 13 amino acids. Germline CDR1 and CDR2: KGHSH and LQKENI. CDR3 DNA: TGTGCCAGCTCACCAGACAAGAACTATGGCTACACCTTC. As protein: CASSPDKNYGYTF. Drawing the rest from reference TRBV18 and TRBJ1-2, the complete variable domain is NAGVMQNPRHLVRRRGQEARLRCSPMKGHSHVYWYRQLPEEGLKFMVYLQKENIIDESGMPKERFSAEFPKEGPSILRIQQVVRGDSAAYFCASSPDKNYGYTFGSGTRLTVV.

The chain uses TRBV19 and TRBJ1-3, with 8 positions matching TRBD1. Germline trimming cut 7 bases from V and 3 bases from J; bases unmatched to any gene: 8. The CDR3 contains 15 residues. Germline V CDR1 and CDR2: LNHDA, SQIVND (reference sequence). CDR3 in amino acids: CASTRGTGGGNTIYF. Here the CDR3 DNA reads TGTGCCAGTACCCGCGGAACAGGGGGTGGAAACACCATATATTTT.

V is TRBV6-1 and J is TRBJ1-5; 8 bases are a match to TRBD1. CDR1 is MNHNS and CDR2 is SASEGT in the germline V gene. The ends lost 6 bases at V and 7 bases at J; junction bases unmatched: 8. The CDR3 runs to 14 residues. Written as DNA, the CDR3 is TGTGCCAGCAGCGGGGCAGGGGGCTGGCAGCCCCAGCATTTT. Its translation: CASSGAGGWQPQHF.

The genes are TRBV2 and TRBJ2-3, with 9 nucleotides matching TRBD1. V lost 2 bases to trimming and J lost 4 bases; unmatched junction nucleotides: 4. The germline gives CDR1 SNHLY, CDR2 FYNNEI. The length of the CDR3 is 15 residues. The CDR3 nucleotides read TGTGCCAGCAGTGAACCTGACAGGGGGTCAGATACGCAGTATTTT. It codes for CASSEPDRGSDTQYF.

The gene calls are TRBV7-2 and TRBJ1-1; tentative D call: TRBD1 (6 bases). Trimming removed 7 bases from V and 4 bases from J, with 13 bases in between. CDR3 length: 13 amino acids. The V gene's germline CDR1 is SGHTA and CDR2 FQGNSA. The CDR3 is CASTKTGLTEAFF. Written as DNA, the CDR3 is TGTGCCAGCACCAAGACAGGTCTCACTGAAGCTTTCTTT. The full variable domain, rest sourced from reference TRBV7-2 and TRBJ1-1, is GAGVSQSPSNKVTEKGKDVELRCDPISGHTALYWYRQSLGQGLEFLIYFQGNSAPDKSGLPSDRFSAERTGGSVSTLTIQRTQQEDSAVYLCASTKTGLTEAFFGQGTRLTVV.

The chain uses TRBV5-1 and TRBJ2-7; 7 nucleotides match TRBD1. Germline CDR1 and CDR2: SGHRS and YFSETQ. V dropped 3 bases and J dropped 3; count of bases not matched to a gene: 6. This CDR3 spans 14 amino acids. For the CDR3, the DNA is TGCGCCAGCAGCTCAACGACAGGGCGCTACGAGCAGTACTTC. It encodes CASSSTTGRYEQYF.

Only a few counts were recorded for this clone. The chain links TRBV14 to TRBJ1-1; D is unclear. Looked up from germline, CDR1 is SGHDN and CDR2 is FVKESK. The CDR3 contains 14 residues. The V and J ends lost 7 bases and 1 base respectively, with 13 bases between them. In nucleotides, the CDR3 is TGTGCCAGCACCCGCCTAAGCCAGAACACTGAAGCTTTCTTT. Residues: CASTRLSQNTEAFF.

The V and J genes are TRBV2 and TRBJ1-1; possibly TRBD1 for D (6 bases). The ends were cut back, 6 bases at V and 11 bases at J, with 16 bases in the middle. The CDR3 sequence is 12 residues long. Germline CDR1 reads SNHLY; CDR2 reads FYNNEI. Here the CDR3 reads CASSPWAGEAFF. CDR3 in DNA: TGTGCCAGCAGCCCTTGGGCAGGGGAGGCTTTCTTT.

The chain has TRBV6-5 and TRBJ2-3; TRBD2 is a possible D gene (6 bases). Germline CDR1 reads MNHEY; CDR2 reads SVGAGI. V was cut by 7 bases and J by 1 base, with 15 bases left in between. This CDR3 comprises 15 residues. CDR3 in DNA: TGTGCCAGCACCGGGCTCGGGGGTGGCACAGATACGCAGTATTTT. This gives the protein CASTGLGGGTDTQYF.

The V gene is TRBV2, the J gene TRBJ1-1; tentatively, D is TRBD1 (6 bases). Germline loops: CDR1 SNHLY, CDR2 FYNNEI. Trimming cost V 6 bases and J 7 bases, with 12 bases left between them. This CDR3 comprises 12 residues. In nucleotides, the CDR3 is TGTGCCAGCAGGAATCGGGACATTGAAGCTTTCTTT. Translation gives CASRNRDIEAFF. Looking up the rest from reference TRBV2 and TRBJ1-1 gives the full variable domain: EPEVTQTPSHQVTQMGQEVILRCVPISNHLYFYWYRQILGQKVEFLVSFYNNEISEKSEIFDDQFSVERPDGSNFTLKIRSTKLEDSAMYFCASRNRDIEAFFGQGTRLTVV.

This clone appeared a single time. This chain uses TRBV5-4 with TRBJ1-1, with D possibly being TRBD1 (5 bases). The V end lost 4 bases, the J end lost 6 bases, and 16 bases lay between the germline ends. The CDR3 covers 14 residues. Germline V gene sequence: CDR1 SGHNT, CDR2 YYREEE (reference sequence). CDR3 sequence reads: CASSGRDRRAEAFF. The CDR3 coding sequence is TGTGCCAGCAGCGGGAGGGACCGCCGGGCTGAAGCTTTCTTT. Full variable domain (rest looked up from reference TRBV5-4 and TRBJ1-1): ETGVTQSPTHLIKTRGQQVTLRCSSQSGHNTVSWYQQALGQGPQFIFQYYREEENGRGNFPPRFSGLQFPNYSSELNVNALELDDSALYLCASSGRDRRAEAFFGQGTRLTVV.

The chain links TRBV18 to TRBJ2-7; 7 bases fit TRBD2. CDR1 and CDR2 (germline): KGHSH, LQKENI. The CDR3 has 17 amino acids. V shed 4 bases and J 0 bases; nucleotides not matched to a gene: 12. This CDR3 is CASSRFPTGGLSYEQYF. CDR3 DNA sequence: TGTGCCAGCTCACGTTTCCCCACGGGGGGACTCTCCTACGAGCAGTACTTC.

This clone is a singleton in its sample. The V gene is TRBV2, the J gene TRBJ2-5; D possibly matches TRBD1 or TRBD2 (5 bases each). Between the trimmed V and J ends, which lost 7 bases and 5 bases, there was a span of 14 bases. CDR1 and CDR2 (germline): SNHLY, FYNNEI. The CDR3 length is 13 residues. The CDR3 loop is CASTRSEGETQYF. CDR3 in DNA: TGTGCCAGCACCAGGAGCGAGGGGGAGACCCAGTACTTC.

A single count supports this clone. The chain uses TRBV7-8 and TRBJ1-2, with 7 bases that match TRBD1. This CDR3 spans 15 amino acids. Unmatched junction bases numbered 6, after V lost 2 bases and J lost 3 bases. Germline CDR1 reads SGHVS; CDR2 reads FQNEAQ. CDR3 amino acids: CASSLLGGADYGYTF. In DNA form, the CDR3 reads TGTGCCAGCAGCTTATTAGGGGGCGCAGACTATGGCTACACCTTC.

The V and J genes are TRBV15 and TRBJ1-5; D is unresolved. CDR3 size: 16 residues. With 3 bases removed from V and 0 bases from J, the gap between germline ends came to 12 bases. CDR1 is LNHNV, CDR2 YYDKDF, per germline (reference sequence). CDR3 residues: CATSSARGLSNQPQHF. The CDR3 nucleotides read TGTGCCACCAGCAGCGCCCGTGGGCTTAGCAATCAGCCCCAGCATTTT.

This clone was found a few times. The chain has TRBV5-5 and TRBJ2-2; 8 bases agree with TRBD1. The CDR3 totals 19 residues. V trimming: 3 bases; J trimming: 1 base; junction bases outside the gene matches: 14. From germline, CDR1 is SGHKS and CDR2 YYEKEE (reference sequence). This CDR3 is CASSSHPGYGQGNTGELFF. In DNA form, the CDR3 reads TGTGCCAGCAGCTCCCACCCGGGGTATGGACAGGGGAACACCGGGGAGCTGTTTTTT.

The chain uses TRBV7-9 and TRBJ1-4, with TRBD1 as a possible D gene (5 bases). Germline CDR1 is SEHNR and CDR2 is FQNEAQ (reference sequence). The CDR3 is made up of 17 amino acids. With 4 bases removed from V and 6 bases from J, the gap between germline ends came to 21 bases. CDR3 in amino acids: CASSSTFAGAGDEKLFF. The CDR3 region has the DNA TGTGCCAGCAGCTCCACGTTTGCCGGGGCGGGGGATGAAAAACTGTTTTTT. Full variable domain (rest looked up from reference TRBV7-9 and TRBJ1-4): DTGVSQNPRHKITKRGQNVTFRCDPISEHNRLYWYRQTLGQGPEFLTYFQNEAQLEKSRLLSDRFSAERPKGSFSTLEIQRTEQGDSAMYLCASSSTFAGAGDEKLFFGSGTQLSVL.

The J gene is TRBJ2-7, the V gene TRBV2; D not resolved. V dropped 3 bases and J dropped 0 bases, with 9 bases sitting between them. The CDR3 loop spans 14 amino acids. The germline V gene has CDR1 SNHLY and CDR2 FYNNEI. The CDR3 DNA follows: TGTGCCAGCAGTGAGTGGCAGGCCTCCTACGAGCAGTACTTC. This gives the protein CASSEWQASYEQYF.

J is TRBJ2-7 and V is TRBV7-2, with D uncertain. This CDR3 has 15 amino acids. Trimming removed 0 bases at V and 5 bases at J, with 14 bases between. Per the germline V gene, CDR1 is SGHTA and CDR2 is FQGNSA. The CDR3 DNA reads as TGTGCCAGCAGCTTAGCGGCAGTTTTTTACGACGAGCAGTACTTC. Translation gives CASSLAAVFYDEQYF.

This clone has only one observation. The chain joins TRBV12-5 to TRBJ2-5; no firm D call. CDR3 length: 13 amino acids. Germline V lookup: CDR1 LGHNT, CDR2 FRNRAP. V lost 8 bases and J lost 1, with 11 bases in between. CDR3 bases: TGTGCTAGTTGTCAACGCCTCCAAGAGACCCAGTACTTC. Its protein product is CASCQRLQETQYF.

The rearrangement joins TRBV14 to TRBJ1-3; 8 nucleotides agree with TRBD1. The CDR3 consists of 16 residues. Germline V gene sequence: CDR1 SGHDN, CDR2 FVKESK. V gave up 0 bases and J gave up 4 bases; unmatched junction bases: 5. The CDR3 DNA sequence: TGTGCCAGCAGCCAAGACAGACAGGGGTACGGAAACACCATATATTTT. This sequence encodes CASSQDRQGYGNTIYF. The full variable domain, rest sourced from reference TRBV14 and TRBJ1-3, is EAGVTQFPSHSVIEKGQTVTLRCDPISGHDNLYWYRRVMGKEIKFLLHFVKESKQDESGMPNNRFLAERTGGTYSTLKVQPAELEDSGVYFCASSQDRQGYGNTIYFGEGSWLTVV.

This chain links TRBV6-1 with TRBJ2-3, with TRBD2 matching 9 bases. CDR1 MNHNS and CDR2 SASEGT come from the germline V gene. The junction had 10 bases not matched to a gene; V was cut back by 8 bases and J by 4 bases. The CDR3 loop spans 15 amino acids. CDR3: CASGEAGGIPDTQYF. For the CDR3, the DNA is TGTGCCAGCGGGGAAGCGGGGGGAATTCCAGATACGCAGTATTTT.

The chain carries TRBV18 and TRBJ1-1, with unresolved D. The germline gives CDR1 KGHSH, CDR2 LQKENI. Trimming shortened V by 2 bases and J by 4 bases, and 11 bases separated the two germline ends. The CDR3 runs to 14 residues. CDR3 sequence (DNA): TGTGCCAGCTCACCAATCAGAGTTGCCACTGAAGCTTTCTTT. The encoded protein is CASSPIRVATEAFF.

This rearrangement joins TRBV4-2 to TRBJ1-1; maybe TRBD1 (6 bases). The CDR3 runs 15 residues. V lost 0 bases and J lost 2, with 10 bases in between. Germline V CDR1 and CDR2: LGHNA, YNFKEQ. The CDR3 DNA follows: TGTGCCAGCAGCCAAGAGAGGGGGAGAAACACTGAAGCTTTCTTT. Amino acids: CASSQERGRNTEAFF.

This chain joins TRBV5-1 and TRBJ2-1, with 8 bases fitting TRBD2. Germline V gene sequence: CDR1 SGHRS, CDR2 YFSETQ. V was pared by 0 bases and J by 7 bases, with 3 bases of the junction left unmatched. This CDR3 contains 14 residues. Here the CDR3 DNA reads TGCGCCAGCAGCTTGGGGACTAGCCTTAATGAGCAGTTCTTC. Its translation is CASSLGTSLNEQFF. Looking up the rest from reference TRBV5-1 and TRBJ2-1 gives the full variable domain: KAGVTQTPRYLIKTRGQQVTLSCSPISGHRSVSWYQQTPGQGLQFLFEYFSETQRNKGNFPGRFSGRQFSNSRSEMNVSTLELGDSALYLCASSLGTSLNEQFFGPGTRLTVL.

This clone was observed a few times. The rearrangement uses TRBV15 and TRBJ2-1; 14 bases fit TRBD2. Germline V gene data show CDR1 as LNHNV and CDR2 as YYDKDF (reference sequence). The CDR3 has 13 residues. V was clipped by 8 bases and J by 10 bases; unmatched bases: 4. The CDR3 DNA sequence: TGTGCCACCGAAGGACTAGCGGGGGGAGAGCAGTTCTTC. Amino acid sequence: CATEGLAGGEQFF.

The genes are TRBV18 and TRBJ2-5; D is unclear. V was trimmed by 6 bases and J by 4 bases, leaving 9 bases between them. The germline gives CDR1 KGHSH, CDR2 LQKENI. This CDR3 comprises 12 residues. As DNA, the CDR3 is TGTGCCAGCTCTGCCACGGTAGAGACCCAGTACTTC. It translates to CASSATVETQYF.

This clone was counted only a few times. The chain is built from TRBV11-3 and TRBJ2-7; D possibly corresponds to TRBD2 (6 bases). Per the germline V gene, CDR1 is SGHNT and CDR2 is YENEEA. This CDR3 has 14 amino acids. Deletions cut 5 bases from V and 5 bases from J, with 16 bases between. The CDR3 nucleotides are TGTGCCAGCAGCCCTGGGGGGTACTTGGACGAGCAGTACTTC. It encodes CASSPGGYLDEQYF.

Note on this clone: The sample contains more than one DNA sequence encoding this CDR3. The genes are TRBV14 and TRBJ1-1; D remains ambiguous. V was clipped by 4 bases and J by 0 bases, with 6 bases between them. This CDR3 region has 13 residues. CDR1 SGHDN and CDR2 FVKESK come from the germline V gene. CDR3 sequence: CASSRALNTEAFF. DNA of the CDR3: TGTGCCAGCAGCCGTGCCTTGAACACTGAAGCTTTCTTT.

The chain recombines TRBV25-1 with TRBJ2-3, with TRBD2 matching over 8 bases. The germline CDR1 and CDR2 sequences are MGHDK and SYGVNS. Trimming took 8 bases from V and 2 from J; bases not matched to a gene: 12. CDR3 size: 16 residues. The CDR3 region has the DNA TGTGCCAGCCCAACGGAGTGGCGGGAGGTCACAGATACGCAGTATTTT. Translating it yields CASPTEWREVTDTQYF.